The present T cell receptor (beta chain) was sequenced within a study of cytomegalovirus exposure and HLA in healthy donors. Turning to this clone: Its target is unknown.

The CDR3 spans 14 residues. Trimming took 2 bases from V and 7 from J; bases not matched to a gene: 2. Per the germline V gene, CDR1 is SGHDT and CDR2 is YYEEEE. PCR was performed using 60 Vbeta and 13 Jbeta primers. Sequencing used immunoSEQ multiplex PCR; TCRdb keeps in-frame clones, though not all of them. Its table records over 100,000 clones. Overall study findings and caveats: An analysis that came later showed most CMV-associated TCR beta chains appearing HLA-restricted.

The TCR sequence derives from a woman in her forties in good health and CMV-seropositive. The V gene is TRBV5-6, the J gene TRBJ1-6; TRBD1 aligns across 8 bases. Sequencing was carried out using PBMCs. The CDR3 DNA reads TGTGCCAGCAGCTTCGGACAGGGAAATTCACCCCTCCACTTT. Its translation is CASSFGQGNSPLHF.